This T cell receptor beta chain was found in a study of shared clonotypes between healthy human individuals. General study results and limits: When compared with the clonotypes that were shared by all four sorted-subset donors, the non-shared clonotypes turned out to have lower generation probabilities.

The repertoire was sequenced with immunoSEQ multiplex PCR; TCRdb's copy has only in-frame clones and lacks some. The profile covers 2 million to 3 million clones, with more than 85% appearing a single time and approximately 0.36% taken by the ten largest. The CDR3 has 16 residues. CDR1 LNHNV and CDR2 YYDKDF come from the germline V gene (reference sequence). V was pared by 4 bases and J by 3 bases, with 8 bases of the junction left unmatched. Points on this clone: The antigen remains undetermined.

The chain couples TRBV15 to TRBJ2-7, with 11 bases matching TRBD2. Sequences were obtained from naive CD4+ T cells from PBMCs. Subset: CD45RA+ positively selected. This TCR came from a man younger than 35 in good health. Some clones in this sample may be carry-over from other donors' samples. The CDR3 DNA is TGTGCCACCAGCAAACGGCTAGCGGGAGGCCTCTACGAGCAGTACTTC. Its protein is CATSKRLAGGLYEQYF.